What follows are 13 T cell receptor beta chains derived from one specimen sequenced in a study of CD8 T cells in ankylosing spondylitis. Their antigens remain unidentified. General study findings and limits: Ankylosing spondylitis blood seemed to carry a telltale TCR beta motif made of several highly homologous variants.

TCRdb analysed the 5' RACE reads with MiXCR anew, one entry per CDR3 protein. The sample lists roughly 470,000 distinct CDR3 sequences; 25% to 30% were seen once. The material sequenced was blood, either unsorted or a sorted T cell fraction (not recorded which). The receptors were gathered from a male donor with ankylosing spondylitis.

This clonotype has just a few counts. The J gene is TRBJ2-1, the V gene TRBV11-2; D is perhaps TRBD2 (6 bases). Germline V gives CDR1 SGHAT, CDR2 FQNNGV. Trimming removed 9 bases from V and 5 bases from J, with 14 bases in between. The CDR3 length is 13 residues. The CDR3 loop is CASRTIGHNEQFF. Here the CDR3 DNA reads TGTGCCAGTCGGACTATAGGCCACAATGAGCAGTTCTTC.

A word on this clonotype: A read error may produce the germline difference seen at one junction end. V gene TRBV3-1 combines with J gene TRBJ2-1; 13 bases line up with TRBD2. CDR3 length: 16 residues. Per germline, CDR1 LGHDT and CDR2 YNNKEL (reference sequence). The CDR3 here is CPIPLLAGGPLNEQFF. The CDR3 nucleotides are TGCCCTATCCCCCTACTAGCGGGAGGGCCCCTTAATGAGCAGTTCTTC.

This chain links TRBV18 with TRBJ2-1, with D possibly matching TRBD1 (5 bases). The CDR3 extends over 13 amino acids. Germline V lookup: CDR1 KGHSH, CDR2 LQKENI. V was trimmed by 8 bases and J by 3 bases, leaving 11 bases between them. The CDR3 DNA reads TGTGCCAGCCGGCGACAGAACTACAATGAGCAGTTCTTC. Residues: CASRRQNYNEQFF.

This chain uses TRBV27 with TRBJ2-3; 12 bases agree with TRBD2. The CDR3 is 16 residues long. The V and J ends lost 5 bases and 2 bases, in that order; junction bases with no gene match: 5. CDR1 and CDR2 (germline): MNHEY, SMNVEV (reference sequence). The CDR3 DNA reads as TGTGCCAGCAGTATGACTAGCGGGGGCTTCACAGATACGCAGTATTTT. Translated: CASSMTSGGFTDTQYF.

This clonotype was counted between two and nine times. This chain joins TRBV29-1 and TRBJ2-1; TRBD2 is a possible D gene (5 bases). The CDR3 contains 13 residues. The germline V gene has CDR1 SQVTM and CDR2 ANQGSEA. Trimming pared 3 bases from V and 1 base from J, leaving 7 bases between. The CDR3 loop is CSVEPGSYNEQFF. DNA for the CDR3: TGCAGCGTTGAGCCGGGATCCTACAATGAGCAGTTCTTC.

This clonotype has more than one count but fewer than ten. The chain links TRBV20-1 to TRBJ2-7; possible D gene TRBD2, 5 bases. CDR1 is DFQATT and CDR2 is SNEGSKA in the germline V gene (reference sequence). The V end lost 6 bases, the J end lost 3 bases, and 15 bases lay between the germline ends. The CDR3 has 13 amino acids. CDR3 sequence: CSARRGGDYEQYF. CDR3 nucleotide sequence: TGCAGTGCGAGACGGGGTGGGGACTACGAGCAGTACTTC.

In its sample, this clonotype was seen a few times. The rearrangement uses TRBV12-3 or TRBV12-4 and TRBJ2-5, with D hard to call. V lost 5 bases to trimming and J lost 4 bases, with 17 bases between them. The CDR3 covers 15 residues. The DNA for the CDR3 is TGTGCCAGCAGTCTGTTAACTCCCGCCGTAGAGACCCAGTACTTC. It yields the protein CASSLLTPAVETQYF.

The chain couples TRBV20-1 to TRBJ2-1, with 10 nucleotides matching TRBD2. Germline values: CDR1 DFQATT, CDR2 SNEGSKA (reference sequence). The CDR3 loop spans 16 amino acids. Trimming removed 3 bases from V and 4 bases from J; junction bases left unmatched: 9. The CDR3 nucleotides are TGCAGTGCTAGCCTCTTACTAGCGGGAAGGTACAATGAGCAGTTCTTC. This translates into CSASLLLAGRYNEQFF.

This clonotype was picked up many times. V gene TRBV2 combines with J gene TRBJ1-1; D gene uncertain. Trimming pared 2 bases from V and 1 base from J, leaving 8 bases between. The germline V gene encodes CDR1 SNHLY and CDR2 FYNNEI. This CDR3 has 14 amino acids. The CDR3 is CASSERPENTEAFF. For the CDR3, the DNA is TGTGCCAGCAGTGAAAGGCCGGAGAACACTGAAGCTTTCTTT.

This clonotype has a handful of counts. This chain uses TRBV5-1 with TRBJ1-5, with 9 positions matching TRBD1. Germline V lookup: CDR1 SGHRS, CDR2 YFSETQ. V lost 3 bases, J lost 2 bases, and 6 bases stayed unmatched. The CDR3 has 16 amino acids. CDR3 sequence: CASSSGTGNGNQPQHF. The CDR3 nucleotides are TGCGCCAGCAGCTCCGGGACAGGGAATGGCAATCAGCCCCAGCATTTT.

This clonotype was seen repeatedly, ten times or more. The genes are TRBV5-1 and TRBJ2-1; D is perhaps TRBD2 (6 bases). The germline CDR1 and CDR2 sequences are SGHRS and YFSETQ. Trimming took off 7 bases at V and 5 bases at J, with 22 bases between the two ends. This CDR3 has 16 amino acids. The CDR3 nucleotides are TGCGCCAGCGTACCCGGGACTCCGTCCATAAACAATGAGCAGTTCTTC. Its protein product is CASVPGTPSINNEQFF. Drawing the rest from reference TRBV5-1 and TRBJ2-1, the complete variable domain is KAGVTQTPRYLIKTRGQQVTLSCSPISGHRSVSWYQQTPGQGLQFLFEYFSETQRNKGNFPGRFSGRQFSNSRSEMNVSTLELGDSALYLCASVPGTPSINNEQFFGPGTRLTVL.

This clonotype was counted only a few times. The rearrangement joins TRBV12-3 or TRBV12-4 to TRBJ1-2, with 10 nucleotides matching TRBD1. The length of the CDR3 is 16 residues. The V and J ends lost 7 bases and 1 base, in that order; junction bases with no gene match: 9. Written as DNA, the CDR3 is TGTGCCAGCACCCGGACAGGGGGTTCCTTTAACTATGGCTACACCTTC. It is translated as CASTRTGGSFNYGYTF.

This clonotype was detected many times. V gene TRBV7-9 combines with J gene TRBJ2-5; D is unresolved. The germline V and J ends were trimmed by 3 bases and 0 bases, with 8 bases remaining between them. The V gene's germline CDR1 is SEHNR and CDR2 FQNEAQ (reference sequence). The length of the CDR3 is 14 residues. CDR3 coding DNA: TGTGCCAGCAGCTTGATCGCGGACCAAGAGACCCAGTACTTC. Translation gives CASSLIADQETQYF. Filled out from reference TRBV7-9 and TRBJ2-5, the complete variable domain reads DTGVSQNPRHKITKRGQNVTFRCDPISEHNRLYWYRQTLGQGPEFLTYFQNEAQLEKSRLLSDRFSAERPKGSFSTLEIQRTEQGDSAMYLCASSLIADQETQYFGPGTRLLVL.